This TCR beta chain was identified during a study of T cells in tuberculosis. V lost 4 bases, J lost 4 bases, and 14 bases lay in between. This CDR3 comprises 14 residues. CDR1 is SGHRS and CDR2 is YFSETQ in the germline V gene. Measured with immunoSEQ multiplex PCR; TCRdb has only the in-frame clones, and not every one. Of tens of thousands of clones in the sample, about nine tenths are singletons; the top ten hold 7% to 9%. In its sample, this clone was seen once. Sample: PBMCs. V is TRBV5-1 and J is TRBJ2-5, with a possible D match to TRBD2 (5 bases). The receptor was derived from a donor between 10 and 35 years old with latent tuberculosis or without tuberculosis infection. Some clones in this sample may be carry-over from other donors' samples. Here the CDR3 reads CASSRDPLSETQYF. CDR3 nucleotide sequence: TGCGCCAGCAGCCGGGATCCCTTGTCAGAGACCCAGTACTTC.